This T cell receptor (beta chain) was observed in a study of vaccination and CD4 T cells after COVID-19. Treatment reported: approximately 11-day PBMC culture with coronavirus spike peptide pools or control peptides (ViraFEST assay). Oncomine TCR Beta short-read sequencing was applied to DNA from cultured CD4+ T cells. MiXCR, run by TCRdb on the PCR reads, gives a single entry per CDR3 protein. The sample lists over 12,000 distinct CDR3 sequences, approximately 51% occurring once. With regard to this clonotype: Its cognate antigen is unknown.

The CDR3 covers 14 residues. V shed 5 bases and J shed 0 bases, with 10 bases lying between them. Per germline, CDR1 DFQATT and CDR2 SNEGSKA (reference sequence). This specimen was cultured CD4+ T cells from blood, taken after SARS-CoV-2 vaccination. The chain links TRBV20-1 to TRBJ2-2; possibly TRBD2 for D (5 bases). The sequence derives from a human donor with COVID-19. The CDR3 loop reads CSAGRGSNTGELFF. In DNA, the CDR3 is TGCAGTGCTGGCCGAGGGTCGAACACCGGGGAGCTGTTTTTT.